Sequencing of this T cell receptor (beta chain) was carried out in a study of T-cell memory formation after mild COVID-19 (dated by TCRdb to about 2021). General notes on the study: Most TCR sequence clusters were specific to one of the two donors. In two donors, T-cell clones that expanded and contracted after mild COVID-19 were followed by sequencing TCRalpha and TCRbeta repertoires longitudinally. The cohort was made up of two young adult volunteers, one female and one male, who were previously healthy. Overall study outcomes, separate from this receptor: From day 15 to 85, contracting clones showed balanced CD4/CD8 phenotypes, whereas a second wave of clones that expanded from day 15 to 37 leaned towards CD4+. The detection of some responding clones in pre-infection memory suggests that pre-existing cross-reactive memory T cells joined the SARS-CoV-2 response. Whether the second-wave clones peaking on day 37 were SARS-CoV-2 specific was not confirmed. Contracting CD4+ clones turned up mainly in the CM and EM memory subsets, whereas EMRA was where CD8+ clones were enriched. Only two mild cases were covered in the study, and larger cohorts including severe cases with pre-infection samples were considered necessary.

The listed sequencing device is Illumina NovaSeq 6000. TCRalpha and TCRbeta cDNA libraries were constructed by 5'RACE with constant-segment primers, with sample barcodes and unique molecular identifiers being introduced. Trizol reagent was used to extract RNA from every sample. Amplification of the libraries took two PCR steps, and the second step added a second sample barcode plus Illumina TruSeq adapters. Sequencing of libraries was performed on an Illumina NovaSeq with 2 x 150 bp paired-end reads. From the authors' description of their analysis: With migec v1.2.7, reads were demultiplexed and then collapsed into UMI-guided consensus sequences. With mixcr v2.1.11, UMI consensuses were aligned to TRA and TRB V and J templates and assembled into clonotypes. A clonotype was counted as expanded or contracted only if both edgeR and NoisET called the change significant, with noise models trained on biological replicates. For edgeR calls, the cutoffs were a false discovery rate-adjusted p below 0.01 and a log2 fold-change threshold of 1. PCA with hierarchical clustering of max-normalized trajectories of the 1000 most abundant clonotypes was used as exploratory dynamics analysis. The CD4 or CD8 phenotype of responding clones was assigned using the separately sequenced CD4+ and CD8+ repertoires. TCRdb applied fastp at Q25 and MiXCR to the public reads, then kept only in-frame beta chains. For every CDR3 protein sequence, its rows merge into one entry that carries the most common genes and DNA. The authors' filters were not applied to this entry. The sample yields fewer than 600,000 distinct CDR3 sequences; about 22% were counted once. Clones ranked in the top ten supply roughly 8.1% of the sample.

The germline V gene supplies CDR1 SGHDT and CDR2 YYEEEE. After removal of 0 bases from V and 4 bases from J, the junction retains 1 base not matched to a gene. Reading from cysteine to phenylalanine, the CDR3 counts 15 amino acids. The kept DNA is CDR3 alone, 45 bases in frame from the first base. As concerns this clonotype: The antigen this receptor binds is unknown. Per-nucleotide qualities are absent, and no much larger clonotype sits a single base away.

Ficoll-Paque density gradient centrifugation was the method used to isolate PBMCs. The receptor comes from an adult woman who had mild COVID-19 (a few samples of this study predate the infection). The sample titles of this study are shuffled in the database, so cell type and time point are left out; the donor was told from shared clones. Recombination linked TRBV5-6 to TRBJ1-5; 10 junctional bases match TRBD1. Sequencing input: PBMCs or a T cell subset sorted from them (not recorded which). The nucleotide sequence is TGTGCCAGCAGCTTGGGGGACAGGGGAAATCAGCCCCAGCATTTT. Translated, it reads CASSLGDRGNQPQHF.